This entry is about one T cell receptor (beta chain). Its antigen remains unidentified. The V and J ends lost 7 bases and 3 bases, in that order; junction bases with no gene match: 10. CDR1 is MNHEY, CDR2 SMNVEV, per germline (reference sequence). This CDR3 contains 15 residues. These data belong to a study of pediatric ulcerative colitis. During colonoscopy, one to two rectal pinch biopsies were collected. Profiling relied on immunoSEQ multiplex PCR, and the TCRdb table lists in-frame clones only, not all of them. The sample has 20,000 to 30,000 clones, approximately 71% seen once; the top ten hold about 8.3%. Findings of the study overall: Rectal pinch biopsies may have included blood-derived T cells, especially in patients with overt colitis.

The TCR sequence derives from a boy between 10 and 17 years old with severe ulcerative colitis. Input material: gut tissue. The V call is TRBV27, the J call TRBJ2-3; 7 bases match TRBD2. The CDR3 loop reads CASMSWGGGTDTQYF. In nucleotides, the CDR3 is TGTGCCAGCATGTCTTGGGGGGGTGGGACAGATACGCAGTATTTT.